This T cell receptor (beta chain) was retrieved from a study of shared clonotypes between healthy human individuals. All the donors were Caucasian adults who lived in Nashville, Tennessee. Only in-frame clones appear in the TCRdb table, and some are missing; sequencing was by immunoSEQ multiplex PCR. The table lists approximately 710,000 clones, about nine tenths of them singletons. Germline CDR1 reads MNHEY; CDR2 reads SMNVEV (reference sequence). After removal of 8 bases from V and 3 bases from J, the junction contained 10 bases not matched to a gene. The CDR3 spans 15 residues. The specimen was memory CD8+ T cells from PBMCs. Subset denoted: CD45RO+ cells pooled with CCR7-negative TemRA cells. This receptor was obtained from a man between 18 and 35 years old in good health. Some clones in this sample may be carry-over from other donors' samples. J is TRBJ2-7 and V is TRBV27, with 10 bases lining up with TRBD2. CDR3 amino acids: CASRFGAGGHYEQYF. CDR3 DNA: TGTGCCAGCCGCTTCGGAGCGGGAGGGCACTACGAGCAGTACTTC.